These 6 T cell receptor beta chains share one sample of origin, sequenced in a study of vaccination effects on CD4 cells after COVID-19. These receptors' antigens are unknown. Method: immunoSEQ multiplex PCR; TCRdb's copy keeps in-frame clones and lacks some. The data show tens of thousands of clones, just over 75% seen once. Isolation of CD4+ T cells took place after 10 to 11 days of culture. The person had a PCR-confirmed SARS-CoV-2 infection during March to December 2020. The cohort was immunized with two doses of either the BNT162b2 or mRNA-1273 vaccine. The sequenced sample was CD4+ T cells from PBMCs cultured without peptide, obtained after COVID-19 vaccination. The source is a human donor who had a prior SARS-CoV-2 infection.

The chain combines TRBV27 with TRBJ2-2, with a weak D call TRBD2 (5 bases). The CDR3 has 16 residues. Germline V gene lookup returns CDR1 MNHEY and CDR2 SMNVEV (reference sequence). The V end lost 1 base, the J end lost 3 bases, and 12 bases lay between the germline ends. CDR3 bases: TGTGCCAGCAGTTTATTGTCGGGGAGCGACACCGGGGAGCTGTTTTTT. It is translated as CASSLLSGSDTGELFF.

The gene calls are TRBV6-1 and TRBJ1-6, with TRBD1 matching 8 bases. This CDR3 region has 16 residues. Germline values: CDR1 MNHNS, CDR2 SASEGT. V gave up 0 bases and J gave up 12 bases; unmatched junction bases: 10. Here the CDR3 reads CASSEALSFRGRPLHF. The CDR3 nucleotides read TGTGCCAGCAGTGAAGCGCTTTCATTCAGGGGGCGACCCCTCCACTTT.

This chain joins TRBV5-1 and TRBJ2-5; the D gene could be TRBD1 or TRBD2 (7 bases each). Germline CDR1 and CDR2: SGHRS and YFSETQ. This CDR3 has 14 residues. Trimming left V 3 bases short and J 5 bases short, with 14 bases between. Written as DNA, the CDR3 is TGCGCCAGCAGCTCGGTCAGGGGGGGGGAGACCCAGTACTTC. It encodes CASSSVRGGETQYF.

This sequence joins TRBV27 and TRBJ1-6; D is uncertain. The CDR3 sequence is 14 residues long. Trimming took off 5 bases at V and 9 bases at J, with 14 bases between the two ends. Germline-derived CDR1 and CDR2 are MNHEY and SMNVEV (reference sequence). CDR3: CASSPGGWVSPLHF. CDR3 coding DNA: TGTGCCAGCAGTCCAGGAGGGTGGGTTTCACCCCTCCACTTT.

The genes are TRBV19 and TRBJ1-5; 7 bases line up with TRBD1. J was trimmed by 0 bases and V by 0 bases; bases with no gene match: 14. Germline values: CDR1 LNHDA, CDR2 SQIVND (reference sequence). There are 20 residues in the CDR3. The CDR3 spells CASSIDPHSGTAFSNQPQHF. As DNA, the CDR3 is TGTGCCAGTAGTATAGATCCGCACTCCGGGACAGCCTTTAGCAATCAGCCCCAGCATTTT.

The J gene is TRBJ1-1, the V gene TRBV7-2, with 8 nucleotides matching TRBD1. This CDR3 has 15 residues. Germline trimming cut 5 bases from V and 5 bases from J; bases unmatched to any gene: 10. Germline lookup yields CDR1 SGHTA and CDR2 FQGNSA. The CDR3 protein is CASSPRTGLRTEAFF. In DNA, the CDR3 is TGTGCCAGCAGCCCACGGACAGGGTTGAGAACTGAAGCTTTCTTT.